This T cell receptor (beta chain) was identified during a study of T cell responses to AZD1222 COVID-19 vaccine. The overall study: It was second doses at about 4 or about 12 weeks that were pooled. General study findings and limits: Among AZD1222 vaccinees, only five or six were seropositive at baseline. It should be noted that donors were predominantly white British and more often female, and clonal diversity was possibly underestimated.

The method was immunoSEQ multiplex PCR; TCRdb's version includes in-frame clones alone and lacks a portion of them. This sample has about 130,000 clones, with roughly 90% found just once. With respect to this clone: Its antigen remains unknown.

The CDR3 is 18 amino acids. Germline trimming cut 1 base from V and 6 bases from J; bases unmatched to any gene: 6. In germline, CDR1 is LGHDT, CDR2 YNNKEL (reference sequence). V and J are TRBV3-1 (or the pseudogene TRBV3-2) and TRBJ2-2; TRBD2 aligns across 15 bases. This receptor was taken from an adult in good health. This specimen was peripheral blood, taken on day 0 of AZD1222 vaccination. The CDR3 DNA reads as TGTGCCAGCAGCCAAGGGACTAGCGGGGGGGCGTTTGCCGGGGAGCTGTTTTTT. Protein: CASSQGTSGGAFAGELFF.